The 21 T cell receptor beta chains reported below all come from one sample, sequenced in a study of T-cell memory formation after mild COVID-19. TCRdb used MiXCR to reprocess the 5' RACE reads, holding one entry per CDR3 protein. The sample shows 550,000 to 700,000 distinct CDR3 sequences, 17% of them seen only once. Sequencing input: PBMCs or a T cell subset sorted from them (not recorded which). The source of these receptors is an adult woman who had mild COVID-19 (a few samples of this study predate the infection). Cell type and time point are not known.

The V call is TRBV20-1, the J call TRBJ1-2, with 9 bases matching TRBD1. The CDR3 length is 14 residues. CDR1 DFQATT and CDR2 SNEGSKA come from the germline V gene (reference sequence). V shed 3 bases and J 2 bases; nucleotides not matched to a gene: 4. This CDR3 reads CSARLTGGNYGYTF. CDR3 nucleotides: TGCAGTGCTAGGCTGACAGGGGGGAACTATGGCTACACCTTC.

This clonotype has more than one count but fewer than ten. This chain joins TRBV9 and TRBJ2-2; D gene ambiguous. The CDR3 runs 14 residues. Germline loops: CDR1 SGDLS, CDR2 YYNGEE. The V end lost 2 bases, the J end lost 1 base, and 6 bases lay between the germline ends. The CDR3 loop reads CASSVSLNTGELFF. DNA for the CDR3: TGTGCCAGCAGCGTCTCTCTGAACACCGGGGAGCTGTTTTTT. Full variable domain (missing parts from reference TRBV9 and TRBJ2-2): DSGVTQTPKHLITATGQRVTLRCSPRSGDLSVYWYQQSLDQGLQFLIQYYNGEERAKGNILERFSAQQFPDLHSELNLSSLELGDSALYFCASSVSLNTGELFFGEGSRLTVL.

This sequence joins TRBV20-1 and TRBJ2-7, with 9 bases lining up with TRBD1. The CDR3 is 14 amino acids. V was pared by 6 bases and J by 2 bases, with 8 bases of the junction left unmatched. Germline V gives CDR1 DFQATT, CDR2 SNEGSKA (reference sequence). The CDR3 DNA reads TGCAGTGCGACAACAGGGGGCACCCCCTACGAGCAGTACTTC. Amino acid sequence: CSATTGGTPYEQYF.

This clonotype has only a few counts. V is TRBV9 and J is TRBJ2-5; D is possibly TRBD1 (6 bases). Germline CDR1 is SGDLS and CDR2 is YYNGEE. The CDR3 loop spans 13 amino acids. V was clipped by 6 bases and J by 3 bases, with 12 bases between them. In nucleotides, the CDR3 is TGTGCCAGCAATTGGAAGGGGGAAGAGACCCAGTACTTC. It translates to CASNWKGEETQYF. Looking up the rest from reference TRBV9 and TRBJ2-5 gives the full variable domain: DSGVTQTPKHLITATGQRVTLRCSPRSGDLSVYWYQQSLDQGLQFLIQYYNGEERAKGNILERFSAQQFPDLHSELNLSSLELGDSALYFCASNWKGEETQYFGPGTRLLVL.

The genes are TRBV29-1 and TRBJ2-3; 12 nucleotides align to TRBD2. Germline loops: CDR1 SQVTM, CDR2 ANQGSEA. The CDR3 is made up of 17 amino acids. V was pared by 6 bases and J by 0 bases, with 10 bases of the junction left unmatched. CDR3: CSVRRASGRVSTDTQYF. CDR3 nucleotides: TGCAGCGTCCGACGGGCTAGCGGGAGGGTTAGCACAGATACGCAGTATTTT.

V gene TRBV6-5 combines with J gene TRBJ2-1, with a tentative D call TRBD2 (6 bases). The germline CDR1 and CDR2 sequences are MNHEY and SVGAGI. Trimming took off 4 bases at V and 13 bases at J, with 11 bases between the two ends. The CDR3 is 11 amino acids. The CDR3 region is CASSSAGKQFF. For the CDR3, the DNA is TGTGCCAGCAGTTCCGCGGGGAAACAGTTCTTC.

The chain is built from TRBV7-9 and TRBJ2-3; D perhaps matches TRBD2 (6 bases). With 3 bases removed from V and 0 bases from J, the gap between germline ends came to 10 bases. There are 15 residues in the CDR3. In germline, CDR1 is SEHNR, CDR2 FQNEAQ (reference sequence). For the CDR3, the DNA is TGTGCCAGCAGCTTCGTTGCGGGGAGCACAGATACGCAGTATTTT. Its protein is CASSFVAGSTDTQYF. The full variable domain, its missing parts supplied by reference TRBV7-9 and TRBJ2-3, is DTGVSQNPRHKITKRGQNVTFRCDPISEHNRLYWYRQTLGQGPEFLTYFQNEAQLEKSRLLSDRFSAERPKGSFSTLEIQRTEQGDSAMYLCASSFVAGSTDTQYFGPGTRLTVL.

The gene calls are TRBV20-1 and TRBJ2-1; D is ambiguous. The germline V gene has CDR1 DFQATT and CDR2 SNEGSKA (reference sequence). The CDR3 extends over 13 amino acids. The ends were cut back, 3 bases at V and 2 bases at J, with 8 bases in the middle. In DNA form, the CDR3 reads TGCAGTGCTAGCGGAGATACCTACAATGAGCAGTTCTTC. This sequence encodes CSASGDTYNEQFF.

This clonotype occurred a few times. The chain combines TRBV29-1 with TRBJ2-5; 7 bases line up with TRBD2. Germline values: CDR1 SQVTM, CDR2 ANQGSEA. CDR3 length equals 16 residues. Trimming removed 6 bases from V and 2 bases from J; junction bases left unmatched: 15. The CDR3 bases are TGCAGCGTGAAGGGGCCGAGGGCCGGGGGGCAAGAGACCCAGTACTTC. Protein: CSVKGPRAGGQETQYF.

The chain recombines TRBV24-1 with TRBJ2-1, with D hard to call. CDR1 and CDR2 (germline): KGHDR, SFDVKD. The CDR3 is 12 amino acids. Trimming removed 1 base from V and 7 bases from J, with 4 bases in between. CDR3: CATSDFKNEQFF. For the CDR3, the DNA is TGTGCCACCAGTGATTTTAAGAATGAGCAGTTCTTC.

V usage is TRBV6-1 and J usage is TRBJ2-7, with TRBD2 matching over 9 bases. V was clipped by 1 base and J by 0 bases; unmatched bases: 1. The CDR3 sequence is 15 residues long. Germline V gene sequence: CDR1 MNHNS, CDR2 SASEGT. The CDR3 here is CASSEVAGDSYEQYF. In DNA form, the CDR3 reads TGTGCCAGCAGTGAAGTAGCGGGAGACTCCTACGAGCAGTACTTC.

The chain uses TRBV15 and TRBJ2-7; possibly TRBD1 for D (5 bases). Germline loops: CDR1 LNHNV, CDR2 YYDKDF (reference sequence). The V end was cut by 1 base, the J end by 6 bases, with 16 bases between. The CDR3 sequence is 15 residues long. CDR3 coding DNA: TGTGCCACCAGCAGAGCCCATAGGCAGGGTGGCGAGCAGTACTTC. Its protein product is CATSRAHRQGGEQYF.

This clonotype appeared a few times. This chain connects TRBV27 to TRBJ1-6, with 7 positions matching TRBD1. The CDR3 has 14 residues. Per the germline V gene, CDR1 is MNHEY and CDR2 is SMNVEV (reference sequence). V was pared by 7 bases and J by 5 bases, with 5 bases of the junction left unmatched. The CDR3 nucleotides are TGTGCCAGCAACCTGGGACAGAATAATTCACCCCTCCACTTT. Translation gives CASNLGQNNSPLHF.

The CDR3 region has the DNA TGTGCCAGCAGTAAAAGGGTAGGGGGCTCTGGGGCCAACGTCCTGACTTTC. This encodes CASSKRVGGSGANVLTF. The chain links TRBV6-2 or TRBV6-3 to TRBJ2-6; possibly TRBD1 for D (6 bases). The CDR3 sequence is 17 residues long. Germline CDR1 is MNHEY and CDR2 is SVGEGT. Trimming pared 5 bases from V and 0 bases from J, leaving 14 bases between.

This clonotype came up a few times. The V gene is TRBV12-5, the J gene TRBJ1-5; D not certain. V lost 7 bases and J lost 2, with 6 bases in between. Germline-derived CDR1 and CDR2 are LGHNT and FRNRAP. This CDR3 has 12 amino acids. This chain's CDR3 is CASADGNQPQHF. The CDR3, as DNA: TGTGCTAGTGCCGATGGCAATCAGCCCCAGCATTTT.

The rearrangement uses TRBV20-1 and TRBJ2-1; D possibly corresponds to TRBD2 (5 bases). The CDR3 is 16 amino acids. With 3 bases removed from V and 0 bases from J, the gap between germline ends came to 15 bases. Per the germline V gene, CDR1 is DFQATT and CDR2 is SNEGSKA (reference sequence). The CDR3 nucleotides are TGCAGTGCTAGTGGCCAAGGAGGAGGCTCCTACAATGAGCAGTTCTTC. This translates into CSASGQGGGSYNEQFF.

The J gene is TRBJ1-2, the V gene TRBV7-2, with D possibly TRBD1 on 5 matching bases. Germline lookup yields CDR1 SGHTA and CDR2 FQGNSA. CDR3 size: 14 residues. Trimming pared 1 base from V and 4 bases from J, leaving 10 bases between. The CDR3 DNA reads TGTGCCAGCAGCTTAGAAGACAGATTCTATGGCTACACCTTC. This translates into CASSLEDRFYGYTF. The whole variable domain, filled in from reference TRBV7-2 and TRBJ1-2, reads GAGVSQSPSNKVTEKGKDVELRCDPISGHTALYWYRQSLGQGLEFLIYFQGNSAPDKSGLPSDRFSAERTGGSVSTLTIQRTQQEDSAVYLCASSLEDRFYGYTFGSGTRLTVV.

The gene calls are TRBV3-1 and TRBJ2-1; 7 nucleotides align to TRBD2. J was trimmed by 2 bases and V by 0 bases; bases with no gene match: 7. CDR3 size: 17 residues. Germline CDR1 LGHDT, CDR2 YNNKEL (reference sequence). The CDR3 spells CASSQDLLSGTYNEQFF. As DNA, the CDR3 is TGTGCCAGCAGCCAAGACCTTCTCAGCGGGACCTACAATGAGCAGTTCTTC.

This chain uses TRBV5-1 with TRBJ1-2; 9 bases line up with TRBD1. The CDR3 length is 14 residues. Germline V CDR1 and CDR2: SGHRS, YFSETQ. With 3 bases clipped from V and 8 bases from J, the junction kept 8 bases outside the gene matches. The CDR3 protein is CASSSGQGFRGYTF. CDR3 DNA sequence: TGCGCCAGCAGCTCCGGACAGGGGTTTCGGGGCTACACCTTC.

This clonotype was detected only a few times. The chain employs TRBV6-2 or TRBV6-3 and TRBJ2-3, with D perhaps given as TRBD1 or TRBD2 (5 bases each). V was trimmed by 6 bases and J by 0 bases, leaving 16 bases between them. In germline, CDR1 is MNHEY, CDR2 SVGEGT. The CDR3 loop spans 16 amino acids. For the CDR3, the DNA is TGTGCCAGCAGAAAAACGGGGCAGCTAAGCACAGATACGCAGTATTTT. It encodes CASRKTGQLSTDTQYF.

The chain joins TRBV12-3 or TRBV12-4 to TRBJ2-3; 10 nucleotides line up with TRBD2. The ends lost 4 bases at V and 6 bases at J; junction bases unmatched: 10. CDR3 size: 16 residues. In nucleotides, the CDR3 is TGTGCCAGCAGTTCCAGCGGGAGGGCCCTCTGGGATACGCAGTATTTT. This sequence encodes CASSSSGRALWDTQYF.